The subject of this entry is one T cell receptor (beta chain). Per germline, CDR1 GTSNPN and CDR2 SVGIG (reference sequence). The ends were cut back, 0 bases at V and 8 bases at J, with 19 bases in the middle. The CDR3 spans 16 residues. Produced via immunoSEQ multiplex PCR; TCRdb's table is partial and in-frame only. The table includes about 84,000 clones, roughly 98% detected once. The data originate from a study of technical replicates of blood from several donors. This chain uses TRBV30 with TRBJ1-4, with D perhaps matching TRBD1 (6 bases). The receptor comes from a human donor in good health. Sequenced input: T cells isolated from PBMCs. In DNA, the CDR3 is TGTGCCTGGAGTGTAGCGGGGGGGGGCCGCGTGGAAAAACTGTTTTTT. Translation: CAWSVAGGGRVEKLFF.